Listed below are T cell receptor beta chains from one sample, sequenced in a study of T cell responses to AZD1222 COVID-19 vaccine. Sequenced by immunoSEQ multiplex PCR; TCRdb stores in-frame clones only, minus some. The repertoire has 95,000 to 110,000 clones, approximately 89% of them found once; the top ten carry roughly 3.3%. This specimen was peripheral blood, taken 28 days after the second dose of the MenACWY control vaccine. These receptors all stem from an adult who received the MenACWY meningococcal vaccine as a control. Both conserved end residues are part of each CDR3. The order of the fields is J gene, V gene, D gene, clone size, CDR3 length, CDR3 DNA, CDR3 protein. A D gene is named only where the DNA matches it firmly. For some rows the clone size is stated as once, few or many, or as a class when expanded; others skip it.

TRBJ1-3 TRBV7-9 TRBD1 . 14 TGTGCCAGCAGCGACCGGGACAGGGCGAACACCATATATTTT CASSDRDRANTIYF
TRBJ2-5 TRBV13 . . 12 TGTGCCAGCAGCACAGCCCAAGAGACCCAGTACTTC CASSTAQETQYF
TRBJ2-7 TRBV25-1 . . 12 TGTGCCAGCAGTCCCTACTACTACGAGCAGTACTTC CASSPYYYEQYF
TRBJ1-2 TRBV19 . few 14 TGTGCCAGTAGTATAGAGGGTCGGCGGGCTGGCTACACCTTC CASSIEGRRAGYTF
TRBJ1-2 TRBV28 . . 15 TGTGCCAGCAACAGAGGGGACCCGGGTTATGTGGGCTACACCTTC CASNRGDPGYVGYTF
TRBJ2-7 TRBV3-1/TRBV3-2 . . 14 TGTGCCAGCAGCCATCGGTACAGTTCCTACGAGCAGTACTTC CASSHRYSSYEQYF
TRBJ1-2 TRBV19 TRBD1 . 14 TGTGCCAGTAGCCCAGGGGGGTCTAACTATGGCTACACCTTC CASSPGGSNYGYTF
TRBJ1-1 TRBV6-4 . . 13 TGTGCCAGCAGTGAAGCAGCGAACACTGAAGCTTTCTTT CASSEAANTEAFF
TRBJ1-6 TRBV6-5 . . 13 TGTGCCGGTTCGCGGGTTCGGGATTCACCCCTCCACTTT CAGSRVRDSPLHF
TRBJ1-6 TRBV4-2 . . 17 TGTGCCAGCAGCCAAGAGAGGGTGGTTGACAGGCGATCACCCCTCCACTTT CASSQERVVDRRSPLHF
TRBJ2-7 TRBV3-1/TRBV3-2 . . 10 TGTGCCAGCGTCTCGGGTGAGCAGTACTTC CASVSGEQYF
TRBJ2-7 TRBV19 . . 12 TGTGCCACCACAACAGGAACCTACGAGCAGTACTTC CATTTGTYEQYF
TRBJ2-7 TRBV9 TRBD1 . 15 TGTGCCAGCAGCGTGCAGACAGGGGGTTCCTACGAGCAGTACTTC CASSVQTGGSYEQYF
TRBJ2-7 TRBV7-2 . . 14 TGTGCCAGCACCGAGACTCGAAGCTCCTACGAGCAGTACTTC CASTETRSSYEQYF